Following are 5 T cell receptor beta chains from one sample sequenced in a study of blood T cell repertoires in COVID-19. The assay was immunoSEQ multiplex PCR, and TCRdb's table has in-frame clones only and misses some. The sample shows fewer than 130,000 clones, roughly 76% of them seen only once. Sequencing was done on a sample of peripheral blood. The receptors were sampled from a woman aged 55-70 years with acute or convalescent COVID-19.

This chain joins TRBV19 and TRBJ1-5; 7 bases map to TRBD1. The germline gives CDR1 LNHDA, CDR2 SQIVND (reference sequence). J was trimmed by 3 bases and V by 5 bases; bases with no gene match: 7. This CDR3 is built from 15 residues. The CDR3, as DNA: TGTGCCAGTAGTCTAAAACAGGGGAACAATCAGCCCCAGCATTTT. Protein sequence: CASSLKQGNNQPQHF.

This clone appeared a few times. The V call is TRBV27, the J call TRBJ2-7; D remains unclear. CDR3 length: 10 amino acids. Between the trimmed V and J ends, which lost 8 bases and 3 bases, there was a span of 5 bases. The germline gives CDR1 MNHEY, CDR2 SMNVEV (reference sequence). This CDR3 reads CASGDYEQYF. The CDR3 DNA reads TGTGCCAGCGGAGACTACGAGCAGTACTTC.

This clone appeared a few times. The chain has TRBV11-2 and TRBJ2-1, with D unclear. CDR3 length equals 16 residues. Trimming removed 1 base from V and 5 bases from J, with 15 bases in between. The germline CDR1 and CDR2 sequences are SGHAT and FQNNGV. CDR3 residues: CASSLGGRLLNNEQFF. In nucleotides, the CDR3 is TGTGCCAGCAGCTTAGGTGGCAGGTTGTTGAACAATGAGCAGTTCTTC.

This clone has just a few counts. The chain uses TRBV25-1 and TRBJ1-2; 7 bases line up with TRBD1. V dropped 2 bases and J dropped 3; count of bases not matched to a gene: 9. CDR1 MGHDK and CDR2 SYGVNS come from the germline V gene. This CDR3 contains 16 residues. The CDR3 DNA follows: TGTGCCAGCAGTGAAGGGAGAGGCAGGGGGGACTATGGCTACACCTTC. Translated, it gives CASSEGRGRGDYGYTF.

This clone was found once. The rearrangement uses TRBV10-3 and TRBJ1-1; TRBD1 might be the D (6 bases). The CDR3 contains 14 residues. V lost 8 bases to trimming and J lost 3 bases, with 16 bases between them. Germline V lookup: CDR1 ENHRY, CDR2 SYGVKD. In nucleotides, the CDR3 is TGTGCCATCTGGAAAGGGAAGGGGGACACTGAAGCTTTCTTT. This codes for CAIWKGKGDTEAFF.